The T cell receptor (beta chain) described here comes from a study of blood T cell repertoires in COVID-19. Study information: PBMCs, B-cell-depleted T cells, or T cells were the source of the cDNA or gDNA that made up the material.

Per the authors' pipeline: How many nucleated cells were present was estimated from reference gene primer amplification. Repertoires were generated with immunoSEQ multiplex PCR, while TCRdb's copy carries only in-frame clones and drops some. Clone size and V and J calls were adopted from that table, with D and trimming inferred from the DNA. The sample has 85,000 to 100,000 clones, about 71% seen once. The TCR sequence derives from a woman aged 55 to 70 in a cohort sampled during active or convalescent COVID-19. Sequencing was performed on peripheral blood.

The CDR3 spells CASSPRFDRMNTEAFF. CDR3 coding DNA: TGTGCCAGCTCACCGCGATTCGACAGGATGAACACTGAAGCTTTCTTT. The gene calls are TRBV18 and TRBJ1-1; weak D call: TRBD1 (6 bases). The CDR3 has 16 amino acids. Looked up from germline, CDR1 is KGHSH and CDR2 is LQKENI. Trimming left V 3 bases short and J 0 bases short, with 14 bases between. Based on the CDR3 plus reference TRBV18 and TRBJ1-1, the full variable domain is NAGVMQNPRHLVRRRGQEARLRCSPMKGHSHVYWYRQLPEEGLKFMVYLQKENIIDESGMPKERFSAEFPKEGPSILRIQQVVRGDSAAYFCASSPRFDRMNTEAFFGQGTRLTVV.